One and the same sample provided the 30 T cell receptor beta chains below, sequenced in a study of T-cell memory formation after mild COVID-19. TCRdb reprocessed the 5' RACE reads with MiXCR, giving one entry per CDR3 protein. This sample yields about 82,000 distinct CDR3 sequences, of which around 15% are seen a single time; roughly two fifths belongs to the top ten. The specimen was PBMCs or a T cell subset sorted from them (not recorded which). All receptors come from a man aged 18 to 35 who had mild COVID-19 (a few samples of this study predate the infection). Cell type and time point are not known.

This clonotype was observed a few times. The J gene is TRBJ2-5, the V gene TRBV15; D is perhaps TRBD1 or TRBD2 (5 bases each). This CDR3 region has 17 residues. V was shortened by 3 bases and J by 1 base, with 18 bases between the two germline ends. Germline CDR1 reads LNHNV; CDR2 reads YYDKDF (reference sequence). The CDR3: CATSRGVGSSPQETQYF. The CDR3 bases are TGTGCCACCAGCAGGGGGGTGGGTTCCTCTCCCCAAGAGACCCAGTACTTC.

In DNA form, the CDR3 reads TGTGCCAGCAGTTTTAGCAGCCAAGAGACCCAGTACTTC. It yields the protein CASSFSSQETQYF. V gene TRBV12-3 or TRBV12-4 combines with J gene TRBJ2-5, with D unclear. CDR3 length: 13 amino acids. The V end lost 3 bases, the J end lost 1 base, and 6 bases lay between the germline ends.

This clonotype was recorded a few times. The chain combines TRBV7-8 with TRBJ2-7, with D perhaps given as TRBD1 or TRBD2 (6 bases each). V was pared by 3 bases and J by 7 bases, with 19 bases between. The CDR3 contains 15 residues. Per germline, CDR1 SGHVS and CDR2 FQNEAQ. This chain's CDR3 is CASSLSPGAPGEQYV. The CDR3 DNA follows: TGTGCCAGCAGCTTGAGTCCGGGGGCCCCGGGGGAGCAGTACGTC.

There are a few counts of this clonotype. The CDR3 here is CASRKRPGETQYF. The CDR3 DNA reads TGCGCCAGCCGGAAACGCCCGGGAGAGACCCAGTACTTC. The chain has TRBV5-1 and TRBJ2-5; D is unresolved. With 7 bases removed from V and 4 bases from J, the gap between germline ends came to 14 bases. This CDR3 region has 13 residues. Germline loops: CDR1 SGHRS, CDR2 YFSETQ.

This rearrangement joins TRBV29-1 to TRBJ2-2, with 10 nucleotides matching TRBD1. V lost 4 bases to trimming and J lost 1 base; unmatched junction nucleotides: 3. The CDR3 totals 15 residues. Germline V gene sequence: CDR1 SQVTM, CDR2 ANQGSEA. The DNA of the CDR3 is TGCAGCGTTGTAGGGACAGGGGAGAACACCGGGGAGCTGTTTTTT. This codes for CSVVGTGENTGELFF.

The gene calls are TRBV4-3 and TRBJ1-2, with D perhaps TRBD1 (5 bases). The V and J ends lost 4 bases and 5 bases respectively, with 20 bases between them. Germline CDR1 reads LGHNA; CDR2 reads YSLEER. The CDR3 sequence is 16 residues long. CDR3 loop: CASSRTPAQVIYGYTF. For the CDR3, the DNA is TGCGCCAGCAGCCGCACCCCGGCACAGGTGATATATGGCTACACCTTC.

CDR3 amino acids: CASGLDLSVAEETQYF. The DNA for the CDR3 is TGTGCTAGTGGTTTGGATCTTAGCGTAGCGGAAGAGACCCAGTACTTC. The genes are TRBV12-5 and TRBJ2-5; perhaps TRBD2 as D (6 bases). This CDR3 comprises 16 residues. Trimming removed 1 base from V and 3 bases from J, with 15 bases in between. Looked up from germline, CDR1 is LGHNT and CDR2 is FRNRAP.

This clonotype has only a few counts. The chain has TRBV4-2 and TRBJ2-1; 7 bases align to TRBD1. This CDR3 region has 17 residues. Germline CDR1 LGHNA, CDR2 YNFKEQ. With 1 base clipped from V and 6 bases from J, the junction kept 12 bases outside the gene matches. This chain's CDR3 is CASSQGTGTVPPNEQFF. For the CDR3, the DNA is TGTGCCAGCAGCCAAGGCACCGGGACAGTGCCGCCCAATGAGCAGTTCTTC.

There are a few counts of this clonotype. This chain connects TRBV6-2 or TRBV6-3 to TRBJ2-3; 8 bases are a match to TRBD2. J gave up 1 base and V 6 bases, and 6 bases lay outside the gene matches. This CDR3 has 15 amino acids. The V gene's germline CDR1 is MNHEY and CDR2 SVGEGT. The CDR3 DNA follows: TGTGCCAGCAGGGACGGTAGCGGGGGCACAGATACGCAGTATTTT. It encodes CASRDGSGGTDTQYF.

This chain connects TRBV20-1 to TRBJ2-7; D unresolved. Germline CDR1 and CDR2: DFQATT and SNEGSKA (reference sequence). CDR3 length: 13 amino acids. V was cut by 0 bases and J by 2 bases, with 8 bases left in between. The CDR3 nucleotides read TGCAGTGCTAGAGACGCCGTGACCTACGAGCAGTACTTC. Its protein product is CSARDAVTYEQYF.

This sequence joins TRBV12-3 or TRBV12-4 and TRBJ2-7, with 10 bases lining up with TRBD1. V gave up 5 bases and J gave up 7 bases; unmatched junction bases: 5. The CDR3 has 13 residues. CDR3 sequence reads: CASSPTGGVEQYV. DNA of the CDR3: TGTGCCAGCAGTCCGACAGGGGGCGTTGAGCAGTACGTC.

This clonotype has at least ten counts. V and J are TRBV27 and TRBJ1-2; 9 nucleotides line up with TRBD1. The CDR3 is 14 amino acids. CDR1 is MNHEY and CDR2 is SMNVEV in the germline V gene (reference sequence). V gave up 5 bases and J gave up 5 bases; unmatched junction bases: 6. The CDR3 protein is CASSADGTGYGYTF. CDR3 bases: TGTGCCAGCAGTGCCGACGGGACAGGGTATGGCTACACCTTC.

This clonotype came up many times. This sequence joins TRBV7-2 and TRBJ2-1; D perhaps matches TRBD2 (5 bases). The CDR3 contains 17 residues. V lost 3 bases to trimming and J lost 5 bases, with 20 bases between them. The germline gives CDR1 SGHTA, CDR2 FQGNSA. DNA for the CDR3: TGTGCCAGCAGCTTGGATATAGGGCACGGGATTCACAATGAGCAGTTCTTC. Translation gives CASSLDIGHGIHNEQFF.

The rearrangement links TRBV4-1 to TRBJ2-7, with D unclear. This CDR3 contains 11 residues. Germline CDR1 reads MGHRA; CDR2 reads YSYEKL. Trimming took off 0 bases at V and 3 bases at J, with 0 bases between the two ends. In DNA form, the CDR3 reads TGCGCCAGCAGCCAAGACTACGAGCAGTACTTC. Its translation: CASSQDYEQYF.

This clonotype was found a few times. CDR3 DNA: TGCGCCAGCAGCCAAAACGGACTGCGGGGAACTGAAGCTTTCTTT. As protein: CASSQNGLRGTEAFF. The rearrangement links TRBV4-1 to TRBJ1-1; D unresolved. Germline values: CDR1 MGHRA, CDR2 YSYEKL. CDR3 length equals 15 residues. Trimming left V 2 bases short and J 5 bases short, with 15 bases between.

The CDR3 region has the DNA TGTGCCAGCGAAAGGGACGACATCTCCTATAATTCACCCCTCCACTTT. The encoded protein is CASERDDISYNSPLHF. The chain recombines TRBV7-9 with TRBJ1-6; possible D gene TRBD1, 5 bases. CDR3 length: 16 amino acids. With 8 bases removed from V and 0 bases from J, the gap between germline ends came to 14 bases. In germline, CDR1 is SEHNR, CDR2 FQNEAQ (reference sequence).

This clonotype was counted ten times or more. The chain carries TRBV12-3 or TRBV12-4 and TRBJ2-3, with no clear D. The CDR3 consists of 13 residues. V dropped 3 bases and J dropped 7 bases, with 11 bases sitting between them. CDR3 loop: CASSFERENTQYF. CDR3 sequence (DNA): TGTGCCAGCAGTTTTGAGCGAGAGAATACGCAGTATTTT.

This clonotype was seen at least ten times. The rearrangement joins TRBV5-1 to TRBJ2-5, with TRBD2 matching over 9 bases. The junction had 2 bases not matched to a gene; V was cut back by 1 base and J by 1 base. CDR1 and CDR2 (germline): SGHRS, YFSETQ. The CDR3 consists of 15 residues. DNA for the CDR3: TGCGCCAGCAGCTTGAAAGCGGGGGGCCAAGAGACCCAGTACTTC. Translating gives CASSLKAGGQETQYF.

The rearrangement joins TRBV2 to TRBJ1-2; D remains unclear. There are 15 residues in the CDR3. The V and J ends lost 4 bases and 8 bases respectively, with 20 bases between them. The germline gives CDR1 SNHLY, CDR2 FYNNEI. CDR3 sequence: CASSARDTVPWGYTF. The CDR3 DNA follows: TGTGCCAGCAGTGCGCGAGACACGGTCCCCTGGGGCTACACCTTC.

This clonotype has a count of ten or more. CDR3 amino acids: CASNDSRDPSQKLFF. The CDR3, as DNA: TGTGCCAGCAATGATTCCCGGGACCCATCACAGAAACTGTTTTTT. This chain uses TRBV12-3 or TRBV12-4 with TRBJ1-4; possibly TRBD1 for D (5 bases). Trimming took off 7 bases at V and 11 bases at J, with 23 bases between the two ends. The CDR3 length is 15 residues.

The rearrangement joins TRBV5-6 to TRBJ2-3; D gene uncertain. Trimming removed 3 bases at V and 4 bases at J, with 9 bases between. The CDR3 has 13 residues. From germline, CDR1 is SGHDT and CDR2 YYEEEE. CDR3 amino acids: CASSWAVADTQYF. CDR3 bases: TGTGCCAGCAGCTGGGCGGTAGCAGATACGCAGTATTTT.

The gene calls are TRBV7-3 and TRBJ2-5, with 10 nucleotides matching TRBD1. The CDR3 contains 13 residues. The germline gives CDR1 SGHTA, CDR2 FQGTGA. With V trimmed by 6 bases and J by 5 bases, 3 bases remained unmatched. CDR3 coding DNA: TGTGCCAGCAGAGGGACAGGGGAGGAGACCCAGTACTTC. Translating it yields CASRGTGEETQYF.

This clonotype has only a few counts. The genes are TRBV5-4 and TRBJ1-1, with 10 positions matching TRBD1. The CDR3 has 17 amino acids. V lost 3 bases to trimming and J lost 1 base; unmatched junction nucleotides: 9. Germline assignment: CDR1 SGHNT and CDR2 YYREEE (reference sequence). CDR3 DNA: TGTGCCAGCAGCTCTTACGGACAGGGGGAATGGAACACTGAAGCTTTCTTT. The encoded protein is CASSSYGQGEWNTEAFF.

In its sample, this clonotype was seen many times. This rearrangement joins TRBV7-9 to TRBJ2-5; D is unresolved. Germline CDR1 and CDR2: SEHNR and FQNEAQ (reference sequence). The CDR3 covers 15 residues. Trimming cost V 3 bases and J 1 base, with 12 bases left between them. The CDR3 coding sequence is TGTGCCAGCAGCTTTGTTAAGGGCGGCCAAGAGACCCAGTACTTC. Its protein is CASSFVKGGQETQYF.

This clonotype turned up a few times. The chain carries TRBV10-3 and TRBJ2-3; TRBD1 agrees at 9 bases. This CDR3 contains 17 residues. V shed 0 bases and J 0 bases; nucleotides not matched to a gene: 4. CDR1 is ENHRY, CDR2 SYGVKD, per germline. The CDR3: CAISESTGGSSTDTQYF. DNA of the CDR3: TGTGCCATCAGTGAGTCCACAGGGGGCTCTAGCACAGATACGCAGTATTTT.

In this sample, this clonotype turned up a few times. The V and J genes are TRBV28 and TRBJ2-7; 7 bases agree with TRBD1. V was clipped by 7 bases and J by 0 bases; unmatched bases: 3. Germline assignment: CDR1 MDHEN and CDR2 SYDVKM. The CDR3 extends over 13 amino acids. As DNA, the CDR3 is TGTGCCAGCACAGGGACAGCCTCCTACGAGCAGTACGTC. Translating gives CASTGTASYEQYV.

The chain joins TRBV15 to TRBJ2-3; TRBD2 aligns across 7 bases. From germline, CDR1 is LNHNV and CDR2 YYDKDF (reference sequence). The CDR3 length is 14 residues. With 9 bases clipped from V and 8 bases from J, the junction kept 14 bases outside the gene matches. In DNA, the CDR3 is TGTGCCACAGCCGGAGGCGGGGGTGTGGGTACGCAGTATTTT. It encodes CATAGGGGVGTQYF.

J is TRBJ1-2 and V is TRBV5-1, with a possible D match to TRBD1 (5 bases). V dropped 2 bases and J dropped 2 bases, with 19 bases sitting between them. CDR3 size: 17 residues. The germline gives CDR1 SGHRS, CDR2 YFSETQ. The CDR3, as DNA: TGCGCCAGCAGCTTTTACCAGGGCCCCTTCGGGAACTATGGCTACACCTTC. It specifies CASSFYQGPFGNYGYTF. Drawing the rest from reference TRBV5-1 and TRBJ1-2, the complete variable domain is KAGVTQTPRYLIKTRGQQVTLSCSPISGHRSVSWYQQTPGQGLQFLFEYFSETQRNKGNFPGRFSGRQFSNSRSEMNVSTLELGDSALYLCASSFYQGPFGNYGYTFGSGTRLTVV.

This clonotype was seen a handful of times. The chain employs TRBV6-5 and TRBJ2-2; D perhaps matches TRBD2 (6 bases). V was shortened by 6 bases and J by 1 base, with 12 bases between the two germline ends. Germline CDR1 reads MNHEY; CDR2 reads SVGAGI. The CDR3 extends over 15 amino acids. CDR3 sequence: CASRATSLNTGELFF. CDR3 bases: TGTGCCAGCAGGGCAACTAGCCTGAACACCGGGGAGCTGTTTTTT.

This clonotype was recorded a few times. The chain carries TRBV20-1 and TRBJ2-1, with 9 positions matching TRBD1. The CDR3 spans 15 residues. CDR1 and CDR2 (germline): DFQATT, SNEGSKA (reference sequence). Trimming took 3 bases from V and 7 from J; bases not matched to a gene: 10. CDR3 in amino acids: CSARMGGTGLNEQFF. CDR3 in DNA: TGCAGTGCTAGGATGGGGGGGACAGGGTTGAATGAGCAGTTCTTC.